These 8 T cell receptor beta chains came from one sample sequenced in a study of OX40 agonist ivuxolimab in advanced cancers. Sequencing was performed with immunoSEQ multiplex PCR; in TCRdb, only in-frame clones are kept and a portion is missing. The table records roughly 17,000 clones, around 78% of them present only once. The input for sequencing was CD4+ or CD8+ T cells sorted from blood, taken in a trial of the OX40 agonist ivuxolimab. These receptors originate from an adult with an advanced solid tumor such as melanoma, head and neck, liver or kidney cancer.

This clone came up a few times. The genes are TRBV2 and TRBJ2-5; 11 nucleotides line up with TRBD1. Matching the DNA end better, TRBJ2-7 makes the J call doubtful. There are 15 residues in the CDR3. Germline CDR1 and CDR2: SNHLY and FYNNEI. The CDR3 spells CASSGLGQGAREQYF. DNA for the CDR3: TGTGCCAGCAGTGGTCTAGGACAGGGGGCGCGCGAGCAGTACTTC.

The chain has TRBV15 and TRBJ2-3; D not resolved. The CDR3 length is 16 residues. Germline V lookup: CDR1 LNHNV, CDR2 YYDKDF (reference sequence). The V and J ends lost 0 bases and 2 bases respectively, with 12 bases between them. The CDR3 region has the DNA TGTGCCACCAGCAGAGAGGCGACAAGGAACACAGATACGCAGTATTTT. Residues: CATSREATRNTDTQYF.

This clone is a singleton in its sample. This CDR3 reads CASSLAESLAKNIQYF. The DNA for the CDR3 is TGTGCCAGCAGCTTGGCCGAGAGCCTAGCCAAAAACATTCAGTACTTC. The chain is built from TRBV5-6 and TRBJ2-4, with D unresolved. This CDR3 contains 16 residues. The germline CDR1 and CDR2 sequences are SGHDT and YYEEEE. V was pared by 0 bases and J by 0 bases, with 10 bases between.

This chain links TRBV7-2 with TRBJ2-1, with 9 nucleotides matching TRBD2. There are 16 residues in the CDR3. CDR1 and CDR2 from the germline V gene are SGHTA and FQGNSA. V lost 4 bases and J lost 7; bases outside the gene matches: 11. The CDR3 sequence: CASSSRGTSLGNEQFF. In nucleotides, the CDR3 is TGTGCCAGCAGCTCGAGAGGGACTAGCCTTGGTAATGAGCAGTTCTTC.

The CDR3: CASTIKGDRQETQYF. The DNA of the CDR3 is TGTGCCAGCACCATAAAAGGGGACAGACAAGAGACCCAGTACTTC. The chain recombines TRBV7-2 with TRBJ2-5; 7 bases are shared with TRBD1. Germline trimming cut 7 bases from V and 2 bases from J; bases unmatched to any gene: 10. CDR1 SGHTA and CDR2 FQGNSA come from the germline V gene. The CDR3 contains 15 residues.

The chain is built from TRBV9 and TRBJ1-4, with D uncertain. CDR3 size: 14 residues. Germline V gene sequence: CDR1 SGDLS, CDR2 YYNGEE. Trimming took off 4 bases at V and 7 bases at J, with 14 bases between the two ends. The CDR3: CASSPPGPPEKLFF. CDR3 bases: TGTGCCAGCAGCCCTCCCGGACCCCCTGAAAAACTGTTTTTT.

This chain joins TRBV27 and TRBJ2-7, with D perhaps assigned TRBD1 or TRBD2 (5 bases each). V was trimmed by 5 bases and J by 2 bases, leaving 13 bases between them. Germline-derived CDR1 and CDR2 are MNHEY and SMNVEV (reference sequence). The CDR3 runs 14 residues. The CDR3 DNA sequence: TGTGCCAGCAGTCTCCGGGACGGGCCCTACGAGCAGTACTTC. Translation gives CASSLRDGPYEQYF.

The genes are TRBV28 and TRBJ1-2, with D possibly matching TRBD1 (5 bases). Trimming shortened V by 3 bases and J by 10 bases, and 15 bases separated the two germline ends. The length of the CDR3 is 13 residues. Germline values: CDR1 MDHEN, CDR2 SYDVKM. CDR3 DNA: TGTGCCAGCAGTTTTTCGAGTATAGGGGACTACACCTTC. It translates to CASSFSSIGDYTF.